These 21 T cell receptor beta chains originate from one sample sequenced in a study of blood T cell repertoires in COVID-19. Sequencing used immunoSEQ multiplex PCR; TCRdb keeps in-frame clones, though not all of them. The table lists tens of thousands of clones, roughly 75% of them singletons. The sample was peripheral blood. These receptors all come from a man in his sixties with COVID-19, enrolled during active disease.

This sequence joins TRBV7-3 and TRBJ2-1; 7 bases are a match to TRBD1. In germline, CDR1 is SGHTA, CDR2 FQGTGA. The CDR3 extends over 14 amino acids. Trimming removed 3 bases from V and 3 bases from J; junction bases left unmatched: 2. The CDR3 DNA sequence: TGTGCCAGCAGCTTGGGGACAGACTACAATGAGCAGTTCTTC. Residues: CASSLGTDYNEQFF.

The chain has TRBV7-9 and TRBJ2-1; 8 bases align to TRBD2. Germline CDR1 reads SEHNR; CDR2 reads FQNEAQ (reference sequence). Trimming removed 5 bases from V and 10 bases from J; junction bases left unmatched: 13. The CDR3 runs to 15 residues. The CDR3 nucleotides read TGTGCCAGCAGCCTACCCGGGACTAGACTCGGAGAGCAGTTCTTC. Translating gives CASSLPGTRLGEQFF.

The rearrangement uses TRBV7-9 and TRBJ2-6; unclear D gene. This CDR3 is built from 17 residues. From germline, CDR1 is SEHNR and CDR2 FQNEAQ (reference sequence). The V and J ends lost 0 bases and 0 bases respectively, with 9 bases between them. The chain's CDR3 is CASSLAVLHSGANVLTF. In DNA form, the CDR3 reads TGTGCCAGCAGCTTAGCGGTTTTACACTCTGGGGCCAACGTCCTGACTTTC.

The chain couples TRBV5-4 to TRBJ1-6; D remains ambiguous. Germline-derived CDR1 and CDR2 are SGHNT and YYREEE (reference sequence). The length of the CDR3 is 16 residues. V lost 0 bases, J lost 5 bases, and 12 bases lay in between. In DNA, the CDR3 is TGTGCCAGCAGCTTGGGCGGACGGAGGGATAATTCACCCCTCCACTTT. Amino acid sequence: CASSLGGRRDNSPLHF. Drawing the rest from reference TRBV5-4 and TRBJ1-6, the complete variable domain is ETGVTQSPTHLIKTRGQQVTLRCSSQSGHNTVSWYQQALGQGPQFIFQYYREEENGRGNFPPRFSGLQFPNYSSELNVNALELDDSALYLCASSLGGRRDNSPLHFGNGTRLTVT.

The J gene is TRBJ2-3, the V gene TRBV27, with 7 bases matching TRBD2. The CDR3 length is 14 residues. Unmatched junction bases numbered 4, after V lost 5 bases and J lost 2 bases. Germline CDR1 reads MNHEY; CDR2 reads SMNVEV (reference sequence). CDR3 region: CASSVGLLTDTQYF. The CDR3 bases are TGTGCCAGCAGTGTGGGACTACTCACAGATACGCAGTATTTT.

This chain links TRBV6-5 with TRBJ2-3; D unresolved. The germline CDR1 and CDR2 sequences are MNHEY and SVGAGI. V was trimmed by 3 bases and J by 2 bases, leaving 12 bases between them. The CDR3 covers 15 residues. In DNA, the CDR3 is TGTGCCAGCAGTTATGGTACTACCTCCACAGATACGCAGTATTTT. Translation gives CASSYGTTSTDTQYF.

A note on this clone: The sample contains more than one DNA sequence encoding this CDR3. The J gene is TRBJ1-1, the V gene TRBV7-3; TRBD1 matches 7 bases. The ends lost 5 bases at V and 3 bases at J; junction bases unmatched: 3. CDR1 and CDR2 from the germline V gene are SGHTA and FQGTGA. This CDR3 is 13 amino acids long. The CDR3 DNA sequence: TGTGCCAGCAGCGCAGGGGGTGACACTGAAGCTTTCTTT. It translates to CASSAGGDTEAFF.

This rearrangement joins TRBV18 to TRBJ2-1; 7 bases fit TRBD2. From germline, CDR1 is KGHSH and CDR2 LQKENI. Losses at the gene ends were 3 bases for V and 1 base for J; bases not matched to a gene: 0. The CDR3 runs to 14 residues. The CDR3 loop is CASSPGGSYNEQFF. The CDR3, as DNA: TGTGCCAGCTCACCGGGGGGGTCCTACAATGAGCAGTTCTTC.

The chain links TRBV7-9 to TRBJ2-3; D unresolved. CDR1 SEHNR and CDR2 FQNEAQ come from the germline V gene (reference sequence). The CDR3 runs 15 residues. Trimming shortened V by 5 bases and J by 11 bases, and 23 bases separated the two germline ends. The CDR3 DNA sequence: TGTGCCAGCAGCCCCTCCTCCGCTACCCCCCGTTGGCAGTATTTT. Translated: CASSPSSATPRWQYF. The full variable domain, in which reference TRBV7-9 and TRBJ2-3 provide the parts outside the CDR3, is DTGVSQNPRHKITKRGQNVTFRCDPISEHNRLYWYRQTLGQGPEFLTYFQNEAQLEKSRLLSDRFSAERPKGSFSTLEIQRTEQGDSAMYLCASSPSSATPRWQYFGPGTRLTVL.

CDR3 region: CASSRGDSQETQYF. The CDR3 region has the DNA TGTGCCAGCAGTCGAGGCGACTCCCAAGAGACCCAGTACTTC. The gene calls are TRBV28 and TRBJ2-5; D not certain. Per the germline V gene, CDR1 is MDHEN and CDR2 is SYDVKM. Trimming took 5 bases from V and 1 from J, leaving 11 bases between them. The CDR3 spans 14 residues.

The V call is TRBV10-1, the J call TRBJ2-3; D remains unclear. CDR1 and CDR2 (germline): WNHNN, SYGVQD (reference sequence). The V and J ends lost 2 bases and 1 base respectively, with 10 bases between them. The CDR3 has 15 amino acids. CDR3 DNA sequence: TGCGCCAGCAGTGAGCGCAGAGGCGGCACAGATACGCAGTATTTT. Translation: CASSERRGGTDTQYF.

The rearrangement joins TRBV30 to TRBJ2-6; D unresolved. Trimming removed 7 bases from V and 1 base from J, with 17 bases in between. The CDR3 is 16 amino acids. The germline CDR1 and CDR2 sequences are GTSNPN and SVGIG (reference sequence). CDR3 sequence reads: CASPVGKSSGANVLTF. The DNA for the CDR3 is TGTGCCTCCCCCGTGGGCAAGTCGTCTGGGGCCAACGTCCTGACTTTC.

The V gene is TRBV24-1, the J gene TRBJ2-5, with D hard to call. This CDR3 comprises 14 residues. Trimming shortened V by 1 base and J by 2 bases, and 7 bases separated the two germline ends. The germline CDR1 and CDR2 sequences are KGHDR and SFDVKD. As DNA, the CDR3 is TGTGCCACCAGTGATTTTGGCCCGCAAGAGACCCAGTACTTC. Translated: CATSDFGPQETQYF.

The CDR3 protein is CASSPQGADTQYF. The CDR3, as DNA: TGTGCCAGCAGTCCTCAGGGTGCAGATACGCAGTATTTT. The chain joins TRBV12-3 or TRBV12-4 to TRBJ2-3; D perhaps matches TRBD1 (5 bases). V lost 5 bases to trimming and J lost 4 bases, with 10 bases between them. There are 13 residues in the CDR3.

The V call is TRBV21-1, the J call TRBJ2-7; TRBD2, the table's D call, was not compared with the DNA. TRBV21-1 is classified as a pseudogene. The CDR3 has 15 amino acids. The CDR3 loop is CAKRAAGTFTYEQYF. In nucleotides, the CDR3 is TGTGCCAAAAGGGCGGCCGGGACTTTTACCTACGAGCAGTACTTC.

CDR3 bases: TGTGCCAGCAGCGCACACCGGGAGGGAGGGGGCATTCAGTACTTC. Its translation is CASSAHREGGGIQYF. V is TRBV11-3 and J is TRBJ2-4, with 8 bases that match TRBD2. There are 15 residues in the CDR3. Germline V gene data show CDR1 as SGHNT and CDR2 as YENEEA. Trimming took 5 bases from V and 9 from J; bases not matched to a gene: 12.

This chain links TRBV12-3 or TRBV12-4 with TRBJ1-2; tentative D call: TRBD1 (5 bases). This CDR3 has 13 residues. Trimming stripped 3 bases from V and 3 bases from J, with 8 bases between. As DNA, the CDR3 is TGTGCCAGCAGTTTGACAGCTGACTATGGCTACACCTTC. Residues: CASSLTADYGYTF.

The chain has TRBV29-1 and TRBJ2-1, with TRBD2 matching 14 bases. The ends lost 4 bases at V and 2 bases at J; junction bases unmatched: 4. There are 16 residues in the CDR3. Germline CDR1 SQVTM, CDR2 ANQGSEA. This chain's CDR3 is CSVGTSGGRPYNEQFF. CDR3 coding DNA: TGCAGCGTTGGGACTAGCGGGGGGCGGCCCTACAATGAGCAGTTCTTC.

V usage is TRBV10-3 and J usage is TRBJ1-5; D unresolved. Per germline, CDR1 ENHRY and CDR2 SYGVKD. The germline V and J ends were trimmed by 5 bases and 6 bases, with 14 bases remaining between them. The CDR3 has 14 amino acids. This CDR3 reads CAISQGREGQPQHF. The CDR3 DNA reads as TGTGCCATCAGTCAAGGGAGGGAGGGTCAGCCCCAGCATTTT.

The rearrangement links TRBV5-1 to TRBJ2-3, with TRBD2 matching over 10 bases. The CDR3 is made up of 15 amino acids. The ends lost 4 bases at V and 1 base at J; junction bases unmatched: 3. Germline V gene lookup returns CDR1 SGHRS and CDR2 YFSETQ. The DNA for the CDR3 is TGCGCCAGCAGCCCTAGCGGGAGCCGCACAGATACGCAGTATTTT. Translation gives CASSPSGSRTDTQYF.

This clone has more than one count but fewer than ten. The CDR3 DNA reads TGTGCCAGCAGCAAGTCTCCGGGTTTGAACACCGGGGAGCTGTTTTTT. Its protein product is CASSKSPGLNTGELFF. The V and J genes are TRBV9 and TRBJ2-2; no reliable D call. Deletions cut 4 bases from V and 1 base from J, with 14 bases between. Per the germline V gene, CDR1 is SGDLS and CDR2 is YYNGEE. This CDR3 is 16 amino acids long.